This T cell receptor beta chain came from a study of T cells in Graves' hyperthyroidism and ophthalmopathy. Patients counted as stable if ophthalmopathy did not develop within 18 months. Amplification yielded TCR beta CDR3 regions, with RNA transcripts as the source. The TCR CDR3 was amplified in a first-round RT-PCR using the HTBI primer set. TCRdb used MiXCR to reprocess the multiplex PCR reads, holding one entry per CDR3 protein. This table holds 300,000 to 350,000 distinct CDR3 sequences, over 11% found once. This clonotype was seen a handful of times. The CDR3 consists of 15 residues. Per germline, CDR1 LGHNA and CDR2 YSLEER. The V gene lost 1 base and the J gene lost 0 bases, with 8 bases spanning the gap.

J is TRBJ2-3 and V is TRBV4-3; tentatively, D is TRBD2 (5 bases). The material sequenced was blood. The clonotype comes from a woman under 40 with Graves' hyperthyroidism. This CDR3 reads CASSQGSGSTDTQYF. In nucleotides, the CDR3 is TGCGCCAGCAGCCAAGGGAGCGGTAGCACAGATACGCAGTATTTT.